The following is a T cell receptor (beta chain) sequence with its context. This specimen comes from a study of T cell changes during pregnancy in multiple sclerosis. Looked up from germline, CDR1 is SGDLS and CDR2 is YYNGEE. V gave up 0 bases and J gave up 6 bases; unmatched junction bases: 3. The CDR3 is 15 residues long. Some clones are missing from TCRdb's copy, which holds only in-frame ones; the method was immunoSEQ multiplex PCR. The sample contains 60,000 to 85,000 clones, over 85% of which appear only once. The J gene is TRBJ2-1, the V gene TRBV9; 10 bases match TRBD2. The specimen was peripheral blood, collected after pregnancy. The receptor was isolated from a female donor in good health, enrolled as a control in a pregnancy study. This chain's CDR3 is CASSVDSGRGNEQFF. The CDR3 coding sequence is TGTGCCAGCAGCGTAGACAGCGGGAGGGGCAATGAGCAGTTCTTC.